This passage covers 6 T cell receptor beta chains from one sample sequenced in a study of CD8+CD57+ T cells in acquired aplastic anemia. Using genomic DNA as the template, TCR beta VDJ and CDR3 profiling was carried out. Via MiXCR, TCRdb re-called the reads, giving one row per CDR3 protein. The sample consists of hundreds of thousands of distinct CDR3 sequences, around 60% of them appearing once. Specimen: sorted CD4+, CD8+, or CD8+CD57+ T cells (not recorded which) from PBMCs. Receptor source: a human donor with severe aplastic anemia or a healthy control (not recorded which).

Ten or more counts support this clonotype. The CDR3 region is CASSDGGGNQPQHF. The CDR3 coding sequence is TGTGCCAGCAGTGATGGGGGTGGCAATCAGCCCCAGCATTTT. The V call is TRBV25-1, the J call TRBJ1-5; a weak D match, TRBD1 (5 bases). Germline lookup yields CDR1 MGHDK and CDR2 SYGVNS. There are 14 residues in the CDR3. The ends were cut back, 3 bases at V and 2 bases at J, with 8 bases in the middle.

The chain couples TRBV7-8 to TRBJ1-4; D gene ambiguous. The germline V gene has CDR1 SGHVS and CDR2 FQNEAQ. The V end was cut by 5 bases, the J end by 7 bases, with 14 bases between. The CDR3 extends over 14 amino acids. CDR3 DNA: TGTGCCAGCAGCCAACGACCTCTGGGTGAAAAACTGTTTTTT. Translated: CASSQRPLGEKLFF.

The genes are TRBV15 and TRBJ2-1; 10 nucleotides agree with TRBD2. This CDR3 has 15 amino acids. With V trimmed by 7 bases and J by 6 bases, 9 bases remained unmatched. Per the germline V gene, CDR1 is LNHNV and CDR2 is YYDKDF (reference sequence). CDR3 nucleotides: TGTGCCACCATGATTAGCGGGAGGCCAACCAATGAGCAGTTCTTC. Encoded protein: CATMISGRPTNEQFF.

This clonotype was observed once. CDR3 region: CSASYSGGGYNEQFF. The CDR3 bases are TGCAGTGCTAGCTATAGCGGGGGGGGCTACAATGAGCAGTTCTTC. The genes are TRBV20-1 and TRBJ2-1; 11 nucleotides align to TRBD2. The CDR3 has 15 amino acids. V was clipped by 3 bases and J by 3 bases; unmatched bases: 4. Germline V gene lookup returns CDR1 DFQATT and CDR2 SNEGSKA (reference sequence).

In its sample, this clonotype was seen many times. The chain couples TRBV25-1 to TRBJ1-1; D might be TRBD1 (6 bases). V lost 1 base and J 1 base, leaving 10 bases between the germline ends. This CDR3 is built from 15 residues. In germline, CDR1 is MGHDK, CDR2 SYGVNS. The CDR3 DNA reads TGTGCCAGCAGTGAATTGACAGGCCAGAACACTGAAGCTTTCTTT. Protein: CASSELTGQNTEAFF. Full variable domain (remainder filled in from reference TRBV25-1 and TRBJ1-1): EADIYQTPRYLVIGTGKKITLECSQTMGHDKMYWYQQDPGMELHLIHYSYGVNSTEKGDLSSESTVSRIRTEHFPLTLESARPSHTSQYLCASSELTGQNTEAFFGQGTRLTVV.

CDR3 amino acids: CATTRRSVYYGYTF. The DNA of the CDR3 is TGTGCCACCACGCGGAGGAGCGTATACTATGGCTACACCTTC. The chain has TRBV24-1 and TRBJ1-2, with unresolved D. The CDR3 has 14 amino acids. The germline gives CDR1 KGHDR, CDR2 SFDVKD. The ends were cut back, 8 bases at V and 3 bases at J, with 15 bases in the middle.